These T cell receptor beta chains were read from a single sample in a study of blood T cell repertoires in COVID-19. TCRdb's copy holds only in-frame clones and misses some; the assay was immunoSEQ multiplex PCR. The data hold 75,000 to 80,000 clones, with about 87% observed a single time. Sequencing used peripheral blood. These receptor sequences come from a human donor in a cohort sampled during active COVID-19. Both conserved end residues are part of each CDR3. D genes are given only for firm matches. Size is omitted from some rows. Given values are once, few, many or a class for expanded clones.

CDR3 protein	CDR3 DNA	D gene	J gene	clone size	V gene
CAWSVPSSRYNEKLFF	TGTGCCTGGAGTGTACCGAGTTCCAGGTATAATGAAAAACTGTTTTTT	-	TRBJ1-4	-	TRBV30
CASSELTNYGYTF	TGTGCCAGCAGTGAACTTACAAACTATGGCTACACCTTC	-	TRBJ1-2	-	TRBV6-1
CASSTRVTGSWAEAFF	TGCGCCAGCTCCACAAGGGTTACGGGGAGTTGGGCTGAAGCTTTCTTT	-	TRBJ1-1	-	TRBV23-1
CATSRRQGWSTDTQYF	TGTGCCACCAGCAGAAGACAGGGATGGAGCACAGATACGCAGTATTTT	TRBD1	TRBJ2-3	-	TRBV15
CASSLEGSGSTDTQYF	TGCGCCAGCAGCTTGGAAGGTAGCGGAAGCACAGATACGCAGTATTTT	-	TRBJ2-3	-	TRBV5-1
CASSLGGQFEAFF	TGTGCCAGCAGCTTGGGGGGACAGTTTGAAGCTTTCTTT	TRBD1	TRBJ1-1	-	TRBV5-5
CATKTGDLILTQHF	TGTGCCACCAAGACAGGAGACCTAATATTAACCCAGCATTTT	-	TRBJ1-5	-	TRBV6-6
CASSLDTGTQNTEAFF	TGCGCCAGCAGCTTGGATACCGGGACACAGAACACTGAAGCTTTCTTT	-	TRBJ1-1	-	TRBV5-1
CATSPREGPVDTQYF	TGTGCCACCAGTCCGCGGGAGGGCCCGGTAGATACGCAGTATTTT	TRBD2	TRBJ2-3	-	TRBV24-1
CASSLTHTAGISSGNTIYF	TGCGCCAGCAGCTTGACGCACACCGCGGGGATTAGCTCTGGAAACACCATATATTTT	-	TRBJ1-3	-	TRBV5-1
CASSPGGRETQYF	TGTGCCAGCAGCCCAGGGGGCCGAGAGACCCAGTACTTC	TRBD1	TRBJ2-5	-	TRBV7-3
CASSRSGSTDTQYF	TGTGCCAGCAGCCGCAGCGGGAGCACAGATACGCAGTATTTT	-	TRBJ2-3	-	TRBV11-3
CASREVTSNQPQHF	TGTGCCAGCAGGGAGGTGACTAGCAATCAGCCCCAGCATTTT	-	TRBJ1-5	-	TRBV6-5
CARNSRDSITGELFF	TGCGCCAGGAATTCCCGGGACAGTATCACCGGGGAGCTGTTTTTT	TRBD1	TRBJ2-2	-	TRBV5-1
CSVKPGTGGEKLFF	TGCAGCGTAAAACCCGGGACTGGGGGTGAAAAACTGTTTTTT	-	TRBJ1-4	-	TRBV29-1
CASSVDFRGQGNTIYF	TGTGCCAGCAGCGTAGATTTCAGGGGGCAAGGAAACACCATATATTTT	TRBD1	TRBJ1-3	-	TRBV9
CASSTDRAGLFGYTF	TGTGCCAGCAGTACAGACAGGGCGGGGCTTTTTGGCTACACCTTC	TRBD1	TRBJ1-2	-	TRBV27
CASSESRGRGPMRTEAFF	TGTGCCAGCAGTGAATCCAGGGGGCGAGGCCCGATGAGGACTGAAGCTTTCTTT	TRBD1	TRBJ1-1	-	TRBV6-4
CASSPGLAGGTGELFF	TGCGCCAGCAGCCCGGGACTAGCGGGAGGCACCGGGGAGCTGTTTTTT	TRBD2	TRBJ2-2	-	TRBV10-2
CASSQDRTHAGAYEQYF	TGTGCCAGCAGCCAAGATCGAACCCACGCAGGGGCCTACGAGCAGTACTTC	-	TRBJ2-7	-	TRBV4-2
CASSSKKTGGETTEAFF	TGCGCCAGCAGCTCGAAAAAAACAGGGGGCGAGACCACTGAAGCTTTCTTT	TRBD1	TRBJ1-1	once	TRBV5-1